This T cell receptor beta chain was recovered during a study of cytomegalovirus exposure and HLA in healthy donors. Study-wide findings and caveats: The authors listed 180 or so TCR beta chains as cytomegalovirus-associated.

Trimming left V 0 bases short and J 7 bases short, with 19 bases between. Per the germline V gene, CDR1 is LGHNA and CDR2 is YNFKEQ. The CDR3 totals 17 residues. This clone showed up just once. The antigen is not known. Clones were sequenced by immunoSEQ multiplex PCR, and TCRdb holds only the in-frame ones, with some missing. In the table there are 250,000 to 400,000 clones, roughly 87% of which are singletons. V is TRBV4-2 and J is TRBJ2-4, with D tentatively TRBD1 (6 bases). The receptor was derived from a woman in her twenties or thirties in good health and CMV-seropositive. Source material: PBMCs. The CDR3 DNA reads TGTGCCAGCAGCCAAGATAGGAGTGGGGGCTTCTCGAACATTCAGTACTTC. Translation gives CASSQDRSGGFSNIQYF.